This T cell receptor (beta chain) was sequenced during a study of T cells in Graves' hyperthyroidism and ophthalmopathy. Whole-study context: Sampling of peripheral blood happened at initial diagnosis, prior to any treatment. Study-level findings and limits: Ophthalmopathy and stable hyperthyroidism were separated by a 13 V-J model.

This CDR3 has 12 amino acids. CDR1 and CDR2 from the germline V gene are WNHNN and SYGVQD (reference sequence). After removal of 5 bases from V and 13 bases from J, the junction contained 7 bases not matched to a gene. The CDR3 regions of TCR beta were amplified from RNA transcripts. First-round RT-PCR targeting the TCR CDR3 was performed with the HTBI primer set. TCRdb independently ran MiXCR on the multiplex PCR reads; one entry per CDR3 protein. The sample holds some 270,000 distinct CDR3 sequences; roughly a quarter are singletons and the top ten take roughly 40%. This clonotype was recorded at least ten times. The target antigen is unknown.

The genes are TRBV10-1 and TRBJ1-1; 10 bases are shared with TRBD1. The receptor was isolated from a woman in her thirties or forties with Graves' ophthalmopathy. Sequencing input: blood. The CDR3 sequence is CASSQTGTGVFF. For the CDR3, the DNA is TGCGCCAGCAGTCAAACCGGGACAGGGGTTTTCTTT.